Reported below is one T cell receptor (beta chain). This record comes from a study of blood T cell repertoires in COVID-19. The V end lost 5 bases, the J end lost 2 bases, and 13 bases lay between the germline ends. From germline, CDR1 is SQVTM and CDR2 ANQGSEA. The CDR3 is 13 amino acids. Assay used: immunoSEQ multiplex PCR; TCRdb lists only in-frame clones, some missing. This table holds about 57,000 clones, roughly four fifths found once. The J gene is TRBJ2-7, the V gene TRBV29-1, with D tentatively TRBD1 (6 bases). The sequencing input was peripheral blood. This receptor was taken from a woman older than 75 with acute or convalescent COVID-19. The CDR3 DNA is TGCAGCGTTTCCCCTACAGGGACCTACGAGCAGTACTTC. Translation gives CSVSPTGTYEQYF.